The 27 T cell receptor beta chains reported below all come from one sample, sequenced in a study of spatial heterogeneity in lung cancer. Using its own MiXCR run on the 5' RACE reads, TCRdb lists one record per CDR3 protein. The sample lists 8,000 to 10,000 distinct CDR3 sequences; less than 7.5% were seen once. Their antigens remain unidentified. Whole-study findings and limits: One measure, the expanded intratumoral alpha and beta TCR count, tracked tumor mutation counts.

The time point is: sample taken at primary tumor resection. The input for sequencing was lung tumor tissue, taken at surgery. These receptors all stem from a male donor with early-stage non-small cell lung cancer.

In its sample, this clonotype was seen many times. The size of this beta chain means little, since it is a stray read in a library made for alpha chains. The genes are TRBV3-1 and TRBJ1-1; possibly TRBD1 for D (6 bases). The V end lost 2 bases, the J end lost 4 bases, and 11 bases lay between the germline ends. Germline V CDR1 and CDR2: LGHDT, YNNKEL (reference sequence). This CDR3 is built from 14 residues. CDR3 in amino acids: CASSQTGRVTEAFF. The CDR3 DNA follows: TGTGCCAGCAGCCAAACAGGGAGGGTCACTGAAGCTTTCTTT.

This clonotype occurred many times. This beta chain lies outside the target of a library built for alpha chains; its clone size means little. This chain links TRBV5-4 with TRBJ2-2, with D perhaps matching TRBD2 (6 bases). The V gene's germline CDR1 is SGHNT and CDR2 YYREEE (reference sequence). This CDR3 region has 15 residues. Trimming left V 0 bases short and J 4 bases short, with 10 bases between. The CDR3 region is CASSLGLASTGELFF. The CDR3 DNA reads TGTGCCAGCAGCTTGGGCCTAGCGAGCACCGGGGAGCTGTTTTTT.

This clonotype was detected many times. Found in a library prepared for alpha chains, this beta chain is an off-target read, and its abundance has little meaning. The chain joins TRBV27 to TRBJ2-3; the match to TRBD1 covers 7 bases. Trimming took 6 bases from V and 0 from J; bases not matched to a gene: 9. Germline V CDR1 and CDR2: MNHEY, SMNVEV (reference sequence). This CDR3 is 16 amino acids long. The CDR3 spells CASRAWGQFSTDTQYF. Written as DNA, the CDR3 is TGTGCCAGCAGAGCATGGGGACAGTTTAGCACAGATACGCAGTATTTT.

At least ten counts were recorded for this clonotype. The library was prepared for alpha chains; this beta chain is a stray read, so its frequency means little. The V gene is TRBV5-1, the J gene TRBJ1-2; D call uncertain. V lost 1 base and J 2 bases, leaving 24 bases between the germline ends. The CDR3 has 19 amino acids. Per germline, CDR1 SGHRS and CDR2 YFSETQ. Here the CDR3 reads CASSLSISGRLNLNYGYTF. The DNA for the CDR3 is TGCGCCAGCAGCTTGAGTATTTCCGGACGGCTCAATCTGAACTATGGCTACACCTTC.

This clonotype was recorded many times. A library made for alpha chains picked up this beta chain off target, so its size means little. Written as DNA, the CDR3 is TGTGCCAGCAGCGTAGAATGGGGTAGCTCCTACAATGAGCAGTTCTTC. Encoded protein: CASSVEWGSSYNEQFF. This chain uses TRBV9 with TRBJ2-1; no reliable D call. The CDR3 length is 16 residues. V lost 0 bases and J lost 0, with 10 bases in between. CDR1 and CDR2 (germline): SGDLS, YYNGEE.

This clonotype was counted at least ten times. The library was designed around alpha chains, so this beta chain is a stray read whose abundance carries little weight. CDR3 in amino acids: CASSFGAALTDTQYF. CDR3 DNA sequence: TGTGCCAGCAGCTTTGGGGCGGCTCTAACAGATACGCAGTATTTT. The chain couples TRBV12-3 or TRBV12-4 to TRBJ2-3; weak D call: TRBD1 (5 bases). The length of the CDR3 is 15 residues. Trimming removed 6 bases from V and 3 bases from J, with 16 bases in between.

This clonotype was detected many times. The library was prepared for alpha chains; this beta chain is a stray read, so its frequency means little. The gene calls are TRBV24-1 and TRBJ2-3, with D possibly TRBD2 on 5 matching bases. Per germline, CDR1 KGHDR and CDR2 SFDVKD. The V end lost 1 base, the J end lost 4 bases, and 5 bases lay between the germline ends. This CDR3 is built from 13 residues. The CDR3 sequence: CATSDLLADTQYF. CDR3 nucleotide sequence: TGTGCCACCAGTGATTTACTAGCAGATACGCAGTATTTT.

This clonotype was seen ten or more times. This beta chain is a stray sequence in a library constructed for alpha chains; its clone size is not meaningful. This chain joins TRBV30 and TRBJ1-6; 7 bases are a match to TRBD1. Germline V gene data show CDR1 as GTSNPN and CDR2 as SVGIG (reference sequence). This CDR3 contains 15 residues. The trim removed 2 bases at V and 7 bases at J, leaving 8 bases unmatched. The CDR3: CAWSKTGMGNSPLHF. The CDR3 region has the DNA TGTGCCTGGAGTAAGACAGGGATGGGAAATTCACCCCTCCACTTT.

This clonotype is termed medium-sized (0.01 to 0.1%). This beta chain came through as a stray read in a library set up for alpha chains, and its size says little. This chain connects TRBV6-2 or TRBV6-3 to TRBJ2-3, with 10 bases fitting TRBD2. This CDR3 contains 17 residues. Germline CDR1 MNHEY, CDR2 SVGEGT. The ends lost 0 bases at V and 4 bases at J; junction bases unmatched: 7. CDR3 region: CASSYSPSGSKPDTQYF. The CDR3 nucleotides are TGTGCCAGCAGTTACTCCCCTAGCGGGAGCAAACCAGATACGCAGTATTTT.

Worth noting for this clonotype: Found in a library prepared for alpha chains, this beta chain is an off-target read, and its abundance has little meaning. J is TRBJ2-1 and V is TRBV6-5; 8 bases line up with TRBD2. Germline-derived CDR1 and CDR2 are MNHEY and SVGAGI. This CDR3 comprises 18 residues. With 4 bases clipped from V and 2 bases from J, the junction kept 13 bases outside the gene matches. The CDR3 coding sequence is TGTGCCAGCAGTTCTGTGGGTGGCGGGGGGCAGACCTACAATGAGCAGTTCTTC. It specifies CASSSVGGGGQTYNEQFF.

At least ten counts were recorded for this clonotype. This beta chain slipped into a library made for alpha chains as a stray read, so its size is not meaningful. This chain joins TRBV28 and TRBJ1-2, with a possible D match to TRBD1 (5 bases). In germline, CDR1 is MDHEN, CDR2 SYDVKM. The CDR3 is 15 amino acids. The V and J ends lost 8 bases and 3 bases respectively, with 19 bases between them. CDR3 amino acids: CASDSPGRRYYGYTF. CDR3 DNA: TGTGCCAGCGATTCGCCGGGACGACGCTACTATGGCTACACCTTC.

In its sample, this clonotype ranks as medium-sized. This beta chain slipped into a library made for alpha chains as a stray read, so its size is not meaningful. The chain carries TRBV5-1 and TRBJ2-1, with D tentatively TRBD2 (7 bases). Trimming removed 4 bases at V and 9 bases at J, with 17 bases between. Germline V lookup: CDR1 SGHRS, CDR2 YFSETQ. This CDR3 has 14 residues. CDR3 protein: CASSRLQGGAEQFF. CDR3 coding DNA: TGCGCCAGCAGCCGGCTACAAGGGGGGGCTGAGCAGTTCTTC.

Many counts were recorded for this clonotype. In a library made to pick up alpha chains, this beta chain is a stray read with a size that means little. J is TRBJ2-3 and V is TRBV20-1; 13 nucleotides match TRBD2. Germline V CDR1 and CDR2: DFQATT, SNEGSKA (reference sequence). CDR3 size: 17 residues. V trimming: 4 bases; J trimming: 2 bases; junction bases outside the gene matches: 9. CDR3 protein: CSATGTSGIWVTDTQYF. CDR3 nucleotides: TGCAGTGCTACTGGGACTAGCGGGATTTGGGTCACAGATACGCAGTATTTT.

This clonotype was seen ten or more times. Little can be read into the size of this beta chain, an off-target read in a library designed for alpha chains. CDR3 nucleotides: TGTGCCAGCAGTTTATCTGGAGGCTACACCTTC. Amino acid sequence: CASSLSGGYTF. The chain is built from TRBV28 and TRBJ1-2; D gene ambiguous. The germline V and J ends were trimmed by 1 base and 8 bases, with 5 bases remaining between them. Germline values: CDR1 MDHEN, CDR2 SYDVKM. This CDR3 has 11 residues.

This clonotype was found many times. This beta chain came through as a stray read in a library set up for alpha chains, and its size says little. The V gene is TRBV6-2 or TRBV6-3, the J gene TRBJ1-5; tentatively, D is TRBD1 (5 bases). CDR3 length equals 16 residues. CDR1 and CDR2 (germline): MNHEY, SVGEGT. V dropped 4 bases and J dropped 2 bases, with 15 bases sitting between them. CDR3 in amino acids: CASSWGLLAGNQPQHF. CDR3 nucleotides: TGTGCCAGCAGTTGGGGCCTCTTAGCGGGCAATCAGCCCCAGCATTTT.

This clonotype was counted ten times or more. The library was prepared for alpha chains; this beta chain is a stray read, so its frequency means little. This CDR3 reads CASIGTGVYNEQFF. DNA for the CDR3: TGTGCCAGCATCGGGACAGGGGTCTACAATGAGCAGTTCTTC. The chain combines TRBV6-6 with TRBJ2-1, with TRBD1 identical over 10 bases. The CDR3 totals 14 residues. Germline values: CDR1 MNHNY, CDR2 SVGAGI (reference sequence). V lost 7 bases and J lost 3; bases outside the gene matches: 3.

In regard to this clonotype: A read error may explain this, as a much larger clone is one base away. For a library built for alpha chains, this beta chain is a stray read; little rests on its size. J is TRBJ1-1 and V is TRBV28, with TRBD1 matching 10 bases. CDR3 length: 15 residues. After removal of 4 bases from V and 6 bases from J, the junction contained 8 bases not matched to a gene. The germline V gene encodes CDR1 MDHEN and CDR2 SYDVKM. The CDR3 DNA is TGTGCCAGCAGTTCGGTGGGGACAGGGGTCCCTGAAGCTTTCTTT. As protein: CASSSVGTGVPEAFF.

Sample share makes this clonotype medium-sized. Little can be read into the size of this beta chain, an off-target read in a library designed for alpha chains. Written as DNA, the CDR3 is TGTGCCAGCAGACCTACTCAGGCGCTCTATGGCTACACCTTC. Its translation: CASRPTQALYGYTF. The chain links TRBV28 to TRBJ1-2; D gene ambiguous. CDR3 length: 14 residues. V shed 6 bases and J shed 4 bases, with 15 bases lying between them. The V gene's germline CDR1 is MDHEN and CDR2 SYDVKM.

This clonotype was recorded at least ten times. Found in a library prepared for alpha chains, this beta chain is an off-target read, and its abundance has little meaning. The CDR3, as DNA: TGCAGTGCCAGCGTATCGGGGGGCCCCCGCAGTACGCAGTATTTT. This encodes CSASVSGGPRSTQYF. The chain carries TRBV20-1 and TRBJ2-3; D possibly corresponds to TRBD2 (7 bases). The length of the CDR3 is 15 residues. From germline, CDR1 is DFQATT and CDR2 SNEGSKA (reference sequence). V was shortened by 6 bases and J by 8 bases, with 24 bases between the two germline ends.

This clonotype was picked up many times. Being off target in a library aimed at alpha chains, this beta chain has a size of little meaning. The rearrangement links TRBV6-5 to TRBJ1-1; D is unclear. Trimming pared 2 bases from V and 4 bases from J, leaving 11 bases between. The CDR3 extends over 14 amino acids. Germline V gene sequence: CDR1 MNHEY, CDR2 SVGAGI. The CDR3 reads CASSYTRRSTEAFF. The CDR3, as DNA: TGTGCCAGCAGTTACACCCGAAGGAGCACTGAAGCTTTCTTT.

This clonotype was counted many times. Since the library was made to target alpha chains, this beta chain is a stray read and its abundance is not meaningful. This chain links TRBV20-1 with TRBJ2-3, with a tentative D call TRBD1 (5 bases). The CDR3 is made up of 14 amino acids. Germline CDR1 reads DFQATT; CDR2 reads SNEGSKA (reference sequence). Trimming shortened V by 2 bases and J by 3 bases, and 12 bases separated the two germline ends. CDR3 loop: CSARQPGKTDTQYF. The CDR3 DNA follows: TGCAGTGCTAGACAGCCAGGGAAAACAGATACGCAGTATTTT.

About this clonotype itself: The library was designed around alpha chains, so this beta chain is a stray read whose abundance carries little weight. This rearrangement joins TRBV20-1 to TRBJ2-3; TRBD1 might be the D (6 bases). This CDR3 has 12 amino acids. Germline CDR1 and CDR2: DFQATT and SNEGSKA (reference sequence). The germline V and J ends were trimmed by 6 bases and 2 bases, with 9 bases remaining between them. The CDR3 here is CSARTDTDTQYF. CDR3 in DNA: TGCAGTGCCCGGACAGACACAGATACGCAGTATTTT.

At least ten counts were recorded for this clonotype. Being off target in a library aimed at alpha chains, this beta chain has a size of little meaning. The CDR3 nucleotides are TGCGCCAGCAGCTTGGGCTTTGGACAGCTTCATCAGCCCCAGCATTTT. As protein: CASSLGFGQLHQPQHF. The genes are TRBV5-1 and TRBJ1-5; weak D call: TRBD1 (6 bases). The V end lost 0 bases, the J end lost 5 bases, and 15 bases lay between the germline ends. The CDR3 runs to 16 residues. The germline gives CDR1 SGHRS, CDR2 YFSETQ.

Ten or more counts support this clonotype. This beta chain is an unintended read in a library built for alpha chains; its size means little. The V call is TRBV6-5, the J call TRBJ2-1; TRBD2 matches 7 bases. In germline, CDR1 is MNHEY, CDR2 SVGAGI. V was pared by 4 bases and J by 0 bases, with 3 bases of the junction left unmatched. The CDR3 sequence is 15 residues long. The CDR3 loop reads CASSSKRGSYNEQFF. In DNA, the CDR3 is TGTGCCAGCAGTTCCAAGCGGGGCTCCTACAATGAGCAGTTCTTC.

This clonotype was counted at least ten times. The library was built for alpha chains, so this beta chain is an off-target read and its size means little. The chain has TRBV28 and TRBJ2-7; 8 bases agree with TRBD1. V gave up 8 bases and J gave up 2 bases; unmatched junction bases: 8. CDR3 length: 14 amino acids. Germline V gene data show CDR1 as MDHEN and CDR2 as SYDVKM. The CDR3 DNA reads TGTGCCAGCCAAGGAGGGGACAGGCCCTACGAGCAGTACTTC. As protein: CASQGGDRPYEQYF.

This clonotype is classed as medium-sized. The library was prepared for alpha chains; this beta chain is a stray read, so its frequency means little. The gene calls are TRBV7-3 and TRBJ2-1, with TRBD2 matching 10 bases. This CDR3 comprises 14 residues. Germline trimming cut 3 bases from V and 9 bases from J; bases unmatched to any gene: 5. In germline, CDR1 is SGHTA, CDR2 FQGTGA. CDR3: CASSFPGLAREQFF. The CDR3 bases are TGTGCCAGCAGCTTTCCGGGACTAGCGCGTGAGCAGTTCTTC.

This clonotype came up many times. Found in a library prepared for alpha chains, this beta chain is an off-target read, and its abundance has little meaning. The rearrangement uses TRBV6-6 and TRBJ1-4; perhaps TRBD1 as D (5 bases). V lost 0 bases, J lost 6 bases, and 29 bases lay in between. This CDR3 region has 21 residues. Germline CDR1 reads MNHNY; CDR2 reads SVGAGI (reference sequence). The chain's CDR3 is CASSYSRGNGPGVRMDEKLFF. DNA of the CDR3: TGTGCCAGCAGTTACTCGAGGGGCAACGGACCGGGGGTCCGTATGGATGAAAAACTGTTTTTT.